Listed below are T cell receptor beta chains from one sample, sequenced in a study of T cell responses to AZD1222 COVID-19 vaccine. Some clones are missing from TCRdb's copy, which holds only in-frame ones; the method was immunoSEQ multiplex PCR. The data hold 120,000 or so clones, with just over 90% observed a single time. This specimen consisted of peripheral blood, obtained on day 0 of AZD1222 vaccination. The source of these receptors is an adult in good health. Both conserved end residues are part of each CDR3. D genes are given only for firm matches. The size of a clone is reported for some rows only, either as once, few or many, or as a class for expanded clones.

D gene,clone size,J gene,V gene,CDR3 protein,CDR3 DNA
.,.,TRBJ2-1,TRBV10-1,CASKSGSGENEQFF,TGCGCCAGCAAAAGCGGGTCCGGGGAGAATGAGCAGTTCTTC
TRBD1,.,TRBJ2-1,TRBV5-1,CASSFGRGRSDEQFF,TGCGCCAGCAGCTTCGGCAGGGGGCGTAGCGATGAGCAGTTCTTC
.,.,TRBJ1-5,TRBV6-6,CASRQQGYNQPQHF,TGTGCCAGCAGACAACAGGGCTACAATCAGCCCCAGCATTTT
TRBD2,.,TRBJ2-2,TRBV2,CASSERLTSVNTGELFF,TGTGCCAGCAGTGAGAGGTTGACTAGCGTGAACACCGGGGAGCTGTTTTTT
.,.,TRBJ1-6,TRBV11-2,CASSLVTPQINSPLHF,TGTGCCAGCAGCTTAGTCACGCCACAAATCAATTCACCCCTCCACTTT
TRBD1,.,TRBJ2-3,TRBV6-5,CASTRDSTTDTQYF,TGTGCCAGCACCCGGGACAGTACTACAGATACGCAGTATTTT
.,once,TRBJ1-3,TRBV27,CASSLSGSSGNTIYF,TGTGCCAGCAGTTTATCAGGGTCATCTGGAAACACCATATATTTT
.,.,TRBJ1-1,TRBV6-5,CASSNPGVTGRAFF,TGTGCCAGCAGTAATCCGGGAGTCACAGGGAGAGCTTTCTTT
.,once,TRBJ2-5,TRBV21-1,CASRKRTGTTQYF,TGTGCCAGCAGAAAAAGGACAGGCACTACCCAGTACTTC
.,.,TRBJ2-1,TRBV6-2/TRBV6-3,CASSYSEQRKQFF,TGTGCCAGCAGTTACTCCGAACAGCGAAAGCAGTTCTTC
.,.,TRBJ2-5,TRBV5-1,CASSLVWGRETQYF,TGCGCCAGCAGCTTGGTTTGGGGTCGGGAGACCCAGTACTTC